The next 22 T cell receptor beta chains were all read from a single sample in a study of spatial heterogeneity in lung cancer. Via MiXCR, TCRdb re-called the 5' RACE reads, giving one row per CDR3 protein. The sample has roughly 48,000 distinct CDR3 sequences; approximately 5.7% are singletons. Specified time point: sample taken at primary tumor resection. Here the sequenced sample was PBMCs, taken at surgery. The receptors originated from a male donor with early-stage non-small cell lung cancer.

The V and J genes are TRBV6-1 and TRBJ1-2; D is unclear. The CDR3 consists of 12 residues. The V gene's germline CDR1 is MNHNS and CDR2 SASEGT. V lost 4 bases and J 2 bases, leaving 5 bases between the germline ends. Here the CDR3 DNA reads TGTGCCAGCAGTGTCCTCAACTATGGCTACACCTTC. Encoded protein: CASSVLNYGYTF.

In its sample, this clonotype was seen many times. The chain joins TRBV7-6 to TRBJ1-2; D unresolved. CDR1 is SGHVS and CDR2 is FNYEAQ in the germline V gene. This CDR3 comprises 14 residues. The V and J ends lost 2 bases and 4 bases respectively, with 11 bases between them. The CDR3 sequence is CASSLKQAGYGYTF. CDR3 in DNA: TGTGCCAGCAGCTTAAAGCAAGCTGGCTATGGCTACACCTTC.

This clonotype has ten or more counts. The chain is built from TRBV3-1 and TRBJ2-7, with TRBD1 as a possible D gene (5 bases). Germline V CDR1 and CDR2: LGHDT, YNNKEL (reference sequence). Trimming took off 4 bases at V and 1 base at J, with 20 bases between the two ends. The CDR3 is 17 residues long. DNA of the CDR3: TGTGCCAGCAGCCCGTCTCCAGCTAGGACACGTTCCTACGAGCAGTACTTC. This translates into CASSPSPARTRSYEQYF.

As concerns this clonotype: This may come from a read error, since a much larger clone is one base off. V is TRBV27 and J is TRBJ1-6; D is uncertain. Germline CDR1 is MNHEY and CDR2 is SMNVEV (reference sequence). The CDR3 loop spans 18 amino acids. Trimming removed 4 bases at V and 0 bases at J, with 16 bases between. The CDR3 sequence is CASSSLLGRSSYNSPLHF. CDR3 nucleotide sequence: TGTGCCAGCAGTTCGCTCCTTGGCAGGAGCTCCTATAATTCACCCCTCCACTTT.

This clonotype was detected ten times or more. This CDR3 is CASTDDAGRGRFF. The CDR3 nucleotides are TGTGCCAGCACCGACGACGCGGGCCGGGGGAGGTTCTTC. This sequence joins TRBV6-5 and TRBJ2-1, with a possible D match to TRBD2 (6 bases). CDR3 length: 13 amino acids. From germline, CDR1 is MNHEY and CDR2 SVGAGI. V gave up 7 bases and J gave up 15 bases, with 22 bases separating them.

This clonotype was seen repeatedly, ten times or more. The chain recombines TRBV29-1 with TRBJ1-2; unclear D gene. Germline lookup yields CDR1 SQVTM and CDR2 ANQGSEA. This CDR3 has 13 amino acids. The V end lost 5 bases, the J end lost 6 bases, and 16 bases lay between the germline ends. The CDR3 here is CSVTAGSANGYTF. The DNA for the CDR3 is TGCAGCGTTACAGCAGGCAGCGCTAATGGCTACACCTTC.

The V call is TRBV5-1, the J call TRBJ2-1, with TRBD2 matching 9 bases. V lost 4 bases, J lost 4 bases, and 9 bases stayed unmatched. From germline, CDR1 is SGHRS and CDR2 YFSETQ. CDR3 length equals 16 residues. This chain's CDR3 is CASSLQGLAIYNEQFF. The CDR3 nucleotides are TGCGCCAGCAGCCTACAGGGACTAGCTATTTACAATGAGCAGTTCTTC.

This clonotype was found many times. This rearrangement joins TRBV19 to TRBJ1-5; the match to TRBD1 covers 8 bases. CDR1 and CDR2 from the germline V gene are LNHDA and SQIVND (reference sequence). The CDR3 is made up of 15 amino acids. The junction had 8 bases not matched to a gene; V was cut back by 5 bases and J by 5 bases. The CDR3 region is CASSVSTGEYQPQHF. CDR3 nucleotide sequence: TGTGCCAGTAGTGTGTCGACAGGGGAATATCAGCCCCAGCATTTT.

This clonotype was counted at least ten times. V and J are TRBV28 and TRBJ2-3; no clear D gene. CDR1 is MDHEN and CDR2 is SYDVKM in the germline V gene. The V end was cut by 2 bases, the J end by 0 bases, with 9 bases between. CDR3 length equals 15 residues. The CDR3 sequence: CASSLRPDSTDTQYF. The CDR3 DNA is TGTGCCAGCAGTTTAAGACCGGATAGCACAGATACGCAGTATTTT. Complete variable domain (other parts from reference TRBV28 and TRBJ2-3): DVKVTQSSRYLVKRTGEKVFLECVQDMDHENMFWYRQDPGLGLRLIYFSYDVKMKEKGDIPEGYSVSREKKERFSLILESASTNQTSMYLCASSLRPDSTDTQYFGPGTRLTVL.

There are many counts of this clonotype. This chain joins TRBV20-1 and TRBJ1-1; TRBD1 might be the D (6 bases). V lost 3 bases, J lost 4 bases, and 12 bases lay in between. The CDR3 has 13 residues. The germline V gene has CDR1 DFQATT and CDR2 SNEGSKA (reference sequence). The CDR3 DNA sequence: TGCAGTGCTAGCCGGGGGCCAGCCACTGAAGCTTTCTTT. Residues: CSASRGPATEAFF.

At least ten counts were recorded for this clonotype. The chain is built from TRBV6-5 and TRBJ2-7; perhaps TRBD2 as D (6 bases). This CDR3 contains 14 residues. The V and J ends lost 5 bases and 3 bases respectively, with 14 bases between them. The germline V gene encodes CDR1 MNHEY and CDR2 SVGAGI. In DNA form, the CDR3 reads TGTGCCAGCAGTCGCACTAGCAGACTCTACGAGCAGTACTTC. Amino acid sequence: CASSRTSRLYEQYF.

This clonotype showed up many times. The chain recombines TRBV11-2 with TRBJ2-1, with 8 bases fitting TRBD2. CDR1 is SGHAT, CDR2 FQNNGV, per germline. CDR3 length: 15 amino acids. Losses at the gene ends were 5 bases for V and 0 bases for J; bases not matched to a gene: 3. CDR3 in amino acids: CASSISGSSYNEQFF. DNA for the CDR3: TGTGCCAGCAGCATCAGCGGGAGCTCCTACAATGAGCAGTTCTTC.

The sample holds a few counts of this clonotype. This may be a read error: a much more frequent sequence differs by one nucleotide. The chain's CDR3 is CANSVEWRAYNEQFF. The CDR3 region has the DNA TGTGCCAACAGCGTAGAATGGAGGGCCTACAATGAGCAGTTCTTC. The chain has TRBV9 and TRBJ2-1, with D possibly TRBD2 on 6 matching bases. The CDR3 runs to 15 residues. Germline lookup yields CDR1 SGDLS and CDR2 YYNGEE.

The chain combines TRBV25-1 with TRBJ2-7, with 9 bases lining up with TRBD2. The CDR3 runs 18 residues. Germline CDR1 is MGHDK and CDR2 is SYGVNS. V was pared by 3 bases and J by 3 bases, with 15 bases of the junction left unmatched. CDR3 bases: TGTGCCAGCAGTGAGACTCCCGGGACTAGCTTAACTTTCTACGAGCAGTACTTC. Its translation is CASSETPGTSLTFYEQYF.

This clonotype was counted ten times or more. The rearrangement joins TRBV7-2 to TRBJ2-1; 9 nucleotides match TRBD2. Germline loops: CDR1 SGHTA, CDR2 FQGNSA. V dropped 1 base and J dropped 11; count of bases not matched to a gene: 18. The CDR3 sequence is 18 residues long. The CDR3 sequence: CASSLGYRAAGGGVKQFF. CDR3 coding DNA: TGTGCCAGCAGCTTAGGTTATAGGGCAGCGGGAGGAGGGGTTAAGCAGTTCTTC.

V usage is TRBV12-5 and J usage is TRBJ2-2; D gene ambiguous. Per germline, CDR1 LGHNT and CDR2 FRNRAP. V was clipped by 7 bases and J by 0 bases, with 9 bases between them. This CDR3 is 14 amino acids long. CDR3 sequence reads: CASASKSNTGELFF. The CDR3 DNA follows: TGTGCTAGTGCCTCGAAGTCGAACACCGGGGAGCTGTTTTTT. Looking up the rest from reference TRBV12-5 and TRBJ2-2 gives the full variable domain: DARVTQTPRHKVTEMGQEVTMRCQPILGHNTVFWYRQTMMQGLELLAYFRNRAPLDDSGMPKDRFSAEMPDATLATLKIQPSEPRDSAVYFCASASKSNTGELFFGEGSRLTVL.

This clonotype appeared many times. This chain links TRBV7-6 with TRBJ2-1, with D possibly TRBD1 on 5 matching bases. Germline-derived CDR1 and CDR2 are SGHVS and FNYEAQ. V lost 4 bases, J lost 8 bases, and 9 bases lay in between. The CDR3 has 12 amino acids. CDR3 region: CASSWQGYEQFF. CDR3 sequence (DNA): TGTGCCAGCAGCTGGCAGGGCTATGAGCAGTTCTTC. The whole variable domain, remainder taken from reference TRBV7-6 and TRBJ2-1, is GAGVSQSPRYKVTKRGQDVALRCDPISGHVSLYWYRQALGQGPEFLTYFNYEAQQDKSGLPNDRFSAERPEGSISTLTIQRTEQRDSAMYRCASSWQGYEQFFGPGTRLTVL.

This clonotype was seen many times. The chain couples TRBV5-5 to TRBJ2-3; D uncertain. Trimming pared 4 bases from V and 4 bases from J, leaving 13 bases between. The CDR3 has 14 residues. The germline V gene encodes CDR1 SGHKS and CDR2 YYEKEE (reference sequence). CDR3: CASSRLEFPDTQYF. The CDR3 coding sequence is TGTGCCAGCAGCCGGTTAGAGTTTCCAGATACGCAGTATTTT.

Ten or more counts support this clonotype. V and J are TRBV20-1 and TRBJ2-7; D is possibly TRBD2 (6 bases). CDR1 and CDR2 (germline): DFQATT, SNEGSKA (reference sequence). Deletions cut 6 bases from V and 6 bases from J, with 18 bases between. The CDR3 spans 13 residues. The CDR3 region has the DNA TGCAGTGCGAGGAGGGGAGACCTAGGCGAGCAGTACTTC. Its protein product is CSARRGDLGEQYF.

This clonotype has at least ten counts. The chain links TRBV6-5 to TRBJ1-1; 9 bases agree with TRBD1. The CDR3 has 17 amino acids. The junction had 15 bases not matched to a gene; V was cut back by 5 bases and J by 5 bases. CDR1 and CDR2 from the germline V gene are MNHEY and SVGAGI. The CDR3 coding sequence is TGTGCCAGCAGTGGTCTCTGGGGACAGGGAGGCGAAACTGAAGCTTTCTTT. The encoded protein is CASSGLWGQGGETEAFF.

This clonotype was seen many times. The V call is TRBV7-3, the J call TRBJ1-6; 9 nucleotides agree with TRBD1. The germline V gene has CDR1 SGHTA and CDR2 FQGTGA. CDR3 length equals 20 residues. With V trimmed by 4 bases and J by 0 bases, 13 bases remained unmatched. DNA of the CDR3: TGTGCCAGCAGCTCAGGGGGACAGGGTTCCCCGAGCTCCTATAATTCACCCCTCCACTTT. This codes for CASSSGGQGSPSSYNSPLHF.

Only a few counts were recorded for this clonotype. This chain joins TRBV30 and TRBJ2-5; 8 bases are a match to TRBD2. The V gene end was trimmed by 2 bases and the J gene end by 2 bases; junction bases not matched to a gene: 7. The CDR3 is 15 residues long. Germline CDR1 GTSNPN, CDR2 SVGIG (reference sequence). The CDR3 region is CAWSILAGSQETQYF. The CDR3 nucleotides are TGTGCCTGGAGTATTTTAGCGGGATCTCAAGAGACCCAGTACTTC.